This T cell receptor (beta chain) was identified during a study of shared clonotypes between healthy human individuals. At deep level, the assay was performed. Only in-frame clones appear in the TCRdb table, and some are missing; sequencing was by immunoSEQ multiplex PCR. The sample has fewer than 850,000 clones, approximately 96% seen once. Turning to this clone: Its antigen is not identified.

Points from the study as a whole: Generally, naive subsets (rather than memory subsets) showed larger estimated richness. Inspection by rarefaction showed sorted-subset sequencing to be incomplete despite large depth.

The germline V gene has CDR1 GTSNPN and CDR2 SVGIG (reference sequence). The germline V and J ends were trimmed by 0 bases and 2 bases, with 8 bases remaining between them. The CDR3 has 13 residues. Naive CD8 cells lacked CD45RO, underwent positive selection for CCR7 and left out terminally differentiated effector memory CD45RA+ cells. This TCR derives from a man aged 30 to 45 in good health. This rearrangement joins TRBV30 to TRBJ2-7, with D hard to call. The specimen was naive CD8+ T cells sorted from blood. The CDR3 sequence is CAWSVILTYEQYF. CDR3 DNA sequence: TGTGCCTGGAGTGTAATCCTCACCTACGAGCAGTACTTC.